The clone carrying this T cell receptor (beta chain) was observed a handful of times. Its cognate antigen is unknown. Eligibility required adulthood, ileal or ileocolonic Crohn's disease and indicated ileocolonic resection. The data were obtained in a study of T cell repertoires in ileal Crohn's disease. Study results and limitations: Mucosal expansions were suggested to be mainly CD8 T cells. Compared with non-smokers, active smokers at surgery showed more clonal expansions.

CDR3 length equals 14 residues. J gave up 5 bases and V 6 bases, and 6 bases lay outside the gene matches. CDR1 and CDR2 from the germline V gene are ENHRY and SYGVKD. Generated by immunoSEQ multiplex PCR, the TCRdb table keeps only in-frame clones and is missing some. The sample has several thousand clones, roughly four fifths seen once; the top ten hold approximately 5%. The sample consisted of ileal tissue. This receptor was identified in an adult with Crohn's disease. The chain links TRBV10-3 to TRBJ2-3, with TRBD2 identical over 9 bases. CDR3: CAISFSGGGDTQYF. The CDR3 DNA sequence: TGTGCCATCAGCTTTAGCGGGGGCGGAGATACGCAGTATTTT.